Listed below are T cell receptor beta chains from one sample, sequenced in a study of shared clonotypes between healthy human individuals. Libraries were prepared by immunoSEQ multiplex PCR; TCRdb keeps only in-frame clonotypes and omits some of them. The sample lists around 2,000,000 clones, about 93% seen once, with around 1.7% in the top ten. The sequencing sample was made of naive CD8+ T cells from PBMCs. These receptors all come from a man younger than 30 in good health. Some clones in this sample may be carry-over from other donors' samples. Each CDR3 is given with its conserved first and last residue. D genes are given only for firm matches. Expanded clones get a size class; other rows say once, few or many, or leave the size out.

D gene | J gene | clone size | V gene | CDR3 DNA | CDR3 protein
. | TRBJ1-2 | . | TRBV2 | TGTGCCAGCAGTGACCGGAGGAAGGACGGCTACACCTTC | CASSDRRKDGYTF
. | TRBJ2-7 | . | TRBV7-8 | TGTGCCAGCAGCTCCTATGGGGGCCTAGCGAGCCTCTACGAGCAGTACTTC | CASSSYGGLASLYEQYF
. | TRBJ1-5 | . | TRBV28 | TGTGCCAGCAGTTCCATCAGGGGTGGGGGCAATCAGCCCCAGCATTTT | CASSSIRGGGNQPQHF
. | TRBJ2-5 | . | TRBV27 | TGTGCCAGCAGTAGGTGGGCATGGGAGACCCAGTACTTC | CASSRWAWETQYF
. | TRBJ2-3 | once | TRBV7-8 | TGTGCCAGCAGCTTAGCGCTCCTCACGACAGATACGCAGTATTTT | CASSLALLTTDTQYF
TRBD1 | TRBJ2-7 | . | TRBV9 | TGTGCCAGCAGCGCCGGAGACAGGGGTAGGGAGCAGTACTTC | CASSAGDRGREQYF
. | TRBJ1-1 | . | TRBV5-6 | TGTGCCAGCAGCTACGGGAGGGGGGGCACTGAAGCTTTCTTT | CASSYGRGGTEAFF
TRBD2 | TRBJ2-2 | once | TRBV4-1 | TGCGCCAGCAGCGGTCGGTGGGAGGGCCCCACCGGGGAGCTGTTTTTT | CASSGRWEGPTGELFF
. | TRBJ2-7 | . | TRBV29-1 | TGCAGCGCCGCCGGGGGCTCCTACGAGCAGTACTTC | CSAAGGSYEQYF
. | TRBJ2-7 | . | TRBV19 | TGTGCCAGTAGTATAGGTGGCTACGAGCAGTACTTC | CASSIGGYEQYF
. | TRBJ1-1 | few | TRBV4-3 | TGCGCCAGCAGCCAAGTAGGGGGTGGTGGGGCAGCTTTCTTT | CASSQVGGGGAAFF
. | TRBJ1-1 | . | TRBV27 | TGTGCCAGCAGTTTAAGGGGGGCAGGCACTGAAGCTTTCTTT | CASSLRGAGTEAFF
. | TRBJ2-5 | . | TRBV7-9 | TGTGCCAGCAGCTTAGGGAGGTCGCACGAGACCCAGTACTTC | CASSLGRSHETQYF
. | TRBJ1-5 | once | TRBV2 | TGTGCCAGCAGTGAAGCAGTATGGGACAACAGCAATCAGCCCCAGCATTTT | CASSEAVWDNSNQPQHF
. | TRBJ1-5 | . | TRBV19 | TGTGCCAGTAGCCAGGGGTTGGGGCCCCAGCATTTT | CASSQGLGPQHF
TRBD2 | TRBJ2-1 | . | TRBV27 | TGTGCCAGCAGGGTAACGGGAGGGTACAATGAGCAGTTCTTC | CASRVTGGYNEQFF
. | TRBJ2-7 | . | TRBV19 | TGTGCCAGTTCCAGTGGATCTACCTACGAGCAGTACTTC | CASSSGSTYEQYF
. | TRBJ2-1 | once | TRBV7-9 | TGTGCCAGCAGCCCTACATTAGCGCCTAACAATGAGCAGTTCTTC | CASSPTLAPNNEQFF
. | TRBJ1-2 | . | TRBV6-1 | TGTGCCAGCAGTGAAATGACCAATTATGGCTACACCTTC | CASSEMTNYGYTF
TRBD1 | TRBJ1-5 | few | TRBV29-1 | TGCAGCGTCCTGACAGGGAAGAGTCAGCCCCAGCATTTT | CSVLTGKSQPQHF
TRBD1 | TRBJ2-3 | . | TRBV30 | TGTGCCTGGGCACATTCCTCAGGGGGATTGATAGATACGCAGTATTTT | CAWAHSSGGLIDTQYF
. | TRBJ2-2 | . | TRBV21-1 | TGTGCCAGCAACTCACTAGTCAGGTCCACCGGGGAGCTGTTTTTT | CASNSLVRSTGELFF
TRBD1 | TRBJ2-5 | . | TRBV5-8 | TGTGCCAGCAGCTGGGGGCGGGACAGGTACCAAGAGACCCAGTACTTC | CASSWGRDRYQETQYF
. | TRBJ2-7 | . | TRBV6-6 | TGTGCCAGCAGTTACTTGGCCGGGAGCTACGAGCAGTACTTC | CASSYLAGSYEQYF
. | TRBJ2-1 | . | TRBV11-1 | TGTGCCAGCAGCCAACGGACTGCTTACAATGAGCAGTTCTTC | CASSQRTAYNEQFF
. | TRBJ2-7 | . | TRBV27 | TGTGCCAGCAGTCCTAAGACAGGTTGGGCCTACGAGCAGTACTTC | CASSPKTGWAYEQYF
TRBD2 | TRBJ2-7 | . | TRBV15 | TGTGCCACCAGCGCCGGACTAGCGGGAGTCACGAGCTACGAGCAGTACTTC | CATSAGLAGVTSYEQYF
. | TRBJ2-7 | . | TRBV27 | TGTGCCAGTCGACCTGGGGGAGTCCCTCCCTACGAGCAGTACTTC | CASRPGGVPPYEQYF
. | TRBJ2-7 | . | TRBV7-2 | TGTGCCAGCAGCCCCCTTGGCGGGACCTACGAGCAGTACTTC | CASSPLGGTYEQYF
TRBD1 | TRBJ2-7 | . | TRBV28 | TGTGCCAGCAGCACCGGGACAGGGGGACAATGGAGGTGGTACGAGCAGTACTTC | CASSTGTGGQWRWYEQYF
. | TRBJ2-1 | . | TRBV7-8 | TGTGCCAGCAGCCCCCGACTCGAGGGGGACAATGAGCAGTTCTTC | CASSPRLEGDNEQFF
. | TRBJ1-2 | . | TRBV5-4 | TGTGCCAGCAGCATGACCCCCTCCGGGGCGTCAATATACTATGGCTACACCTTC | CASSMTPSGASIYYGYTF
TRBD2 | TRBJ2-3 | . | TRBV6-1 | TGTGCCAGCAGTGAGACTAGCGGTCCATCTAGCACAGATACGCAGTATTTT | CASSETSGPSSTDTQYF
. | TRBJ1-1 | . | TRBV6-5 | TGTGCCAGCAGACCCGTTTATACCCAGGGTGAAGCTTTCTTT | CASRPVYTQGEAFF
. | TRBJ1-1 | . | TRBV11-2 | TGTGCCAGCAGCTTAGTTCGTTACAGGGTCCCCCGAGGGACTGAAGCTTTCTTT | CASSLVRYRVPRGTEAFF
. | TRBJ2-1 | . | TRBV7-8 | TGTGCCAGCAGCTTACTGCGTCTAGGGCGGCTTTACAATGAGCAGTTCTTC | CASSLLRLGRLYNEQFF
TRBD1 | TRBJ2-7 | . | TRBV7-9 | TGTGCCAGCAGCTTGAGGGACAGCCACTACGAGCAGTACTTC | CASSLRDSHYEQYF